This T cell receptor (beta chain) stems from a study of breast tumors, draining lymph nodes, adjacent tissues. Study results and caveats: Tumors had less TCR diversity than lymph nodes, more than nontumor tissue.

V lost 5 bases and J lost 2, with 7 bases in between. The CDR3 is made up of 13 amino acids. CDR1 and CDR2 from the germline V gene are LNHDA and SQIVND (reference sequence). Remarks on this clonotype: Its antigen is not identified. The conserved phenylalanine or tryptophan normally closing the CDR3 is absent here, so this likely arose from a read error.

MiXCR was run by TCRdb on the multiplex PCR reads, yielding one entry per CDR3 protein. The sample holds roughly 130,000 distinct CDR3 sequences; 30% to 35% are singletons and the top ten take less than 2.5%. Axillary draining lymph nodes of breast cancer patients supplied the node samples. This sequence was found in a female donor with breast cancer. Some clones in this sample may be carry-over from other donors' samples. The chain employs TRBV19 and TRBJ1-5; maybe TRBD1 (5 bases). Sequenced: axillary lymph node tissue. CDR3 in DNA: TGTGCCAGTAGTGACAGAGGCAATCAGCCCCAGCATCTC. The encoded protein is CASSDRGNQPQHL.